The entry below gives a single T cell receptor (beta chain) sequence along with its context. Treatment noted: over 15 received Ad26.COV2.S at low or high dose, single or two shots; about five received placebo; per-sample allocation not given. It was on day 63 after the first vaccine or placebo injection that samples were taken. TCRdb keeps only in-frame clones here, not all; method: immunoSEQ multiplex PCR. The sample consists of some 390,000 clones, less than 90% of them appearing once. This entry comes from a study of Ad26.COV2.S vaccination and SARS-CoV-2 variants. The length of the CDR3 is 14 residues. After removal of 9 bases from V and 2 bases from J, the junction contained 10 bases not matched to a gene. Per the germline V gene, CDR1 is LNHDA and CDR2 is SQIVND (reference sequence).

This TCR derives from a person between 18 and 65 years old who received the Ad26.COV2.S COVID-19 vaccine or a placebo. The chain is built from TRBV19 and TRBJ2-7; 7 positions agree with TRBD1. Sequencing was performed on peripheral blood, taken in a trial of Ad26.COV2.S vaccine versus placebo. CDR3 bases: TGTGCCAGCAGTGGTGGGACAGAGGCCTACGAGCAGTACTTC. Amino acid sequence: CASSGGTEAYEQYF.